The present T cell receptor (beta chain) was sequenced within a study of cytomegalovirus exposure and HLA in healthy donors. Overall study results and limits: Cytomegalovirus status was reportedly diagnosed by the classifier with high sensitivity and specificity. Associated with cytomegalovirus, according to the listing, were around 170 TCR beta chains.

After removal of 6 bases from V and 10 bases from J, the junction contained 18 bases not matched to a gene. The CDR3 runs 16 residues. From germline, CDR1 is SGHTA and CDR2 FQGNSA. As concerns this clone: Its antigen is unknown.

Generated by immunoSEQ multiplex PCR, the TCRdb table keeps only in-frame clones and is missing some. The top ten hold less than 2% of the sample, which has 100,000 to 150,000 clones, approximately 94% seen once. What was sequenced was PBMCs. The chain employs TRBV7-2 and TRBJ2-1, with 7 positions matching TRBD2. This clonotype was sampled from a man in his late teens or twenties in good health and CMV-seronegative. DNA of the CDR3: TGTGCCAGCAGTCAAACCGGGACTATCGCCTCGGCGGAGCAGTTCTTC. As protein: CASSQTGTIASAEQFF.